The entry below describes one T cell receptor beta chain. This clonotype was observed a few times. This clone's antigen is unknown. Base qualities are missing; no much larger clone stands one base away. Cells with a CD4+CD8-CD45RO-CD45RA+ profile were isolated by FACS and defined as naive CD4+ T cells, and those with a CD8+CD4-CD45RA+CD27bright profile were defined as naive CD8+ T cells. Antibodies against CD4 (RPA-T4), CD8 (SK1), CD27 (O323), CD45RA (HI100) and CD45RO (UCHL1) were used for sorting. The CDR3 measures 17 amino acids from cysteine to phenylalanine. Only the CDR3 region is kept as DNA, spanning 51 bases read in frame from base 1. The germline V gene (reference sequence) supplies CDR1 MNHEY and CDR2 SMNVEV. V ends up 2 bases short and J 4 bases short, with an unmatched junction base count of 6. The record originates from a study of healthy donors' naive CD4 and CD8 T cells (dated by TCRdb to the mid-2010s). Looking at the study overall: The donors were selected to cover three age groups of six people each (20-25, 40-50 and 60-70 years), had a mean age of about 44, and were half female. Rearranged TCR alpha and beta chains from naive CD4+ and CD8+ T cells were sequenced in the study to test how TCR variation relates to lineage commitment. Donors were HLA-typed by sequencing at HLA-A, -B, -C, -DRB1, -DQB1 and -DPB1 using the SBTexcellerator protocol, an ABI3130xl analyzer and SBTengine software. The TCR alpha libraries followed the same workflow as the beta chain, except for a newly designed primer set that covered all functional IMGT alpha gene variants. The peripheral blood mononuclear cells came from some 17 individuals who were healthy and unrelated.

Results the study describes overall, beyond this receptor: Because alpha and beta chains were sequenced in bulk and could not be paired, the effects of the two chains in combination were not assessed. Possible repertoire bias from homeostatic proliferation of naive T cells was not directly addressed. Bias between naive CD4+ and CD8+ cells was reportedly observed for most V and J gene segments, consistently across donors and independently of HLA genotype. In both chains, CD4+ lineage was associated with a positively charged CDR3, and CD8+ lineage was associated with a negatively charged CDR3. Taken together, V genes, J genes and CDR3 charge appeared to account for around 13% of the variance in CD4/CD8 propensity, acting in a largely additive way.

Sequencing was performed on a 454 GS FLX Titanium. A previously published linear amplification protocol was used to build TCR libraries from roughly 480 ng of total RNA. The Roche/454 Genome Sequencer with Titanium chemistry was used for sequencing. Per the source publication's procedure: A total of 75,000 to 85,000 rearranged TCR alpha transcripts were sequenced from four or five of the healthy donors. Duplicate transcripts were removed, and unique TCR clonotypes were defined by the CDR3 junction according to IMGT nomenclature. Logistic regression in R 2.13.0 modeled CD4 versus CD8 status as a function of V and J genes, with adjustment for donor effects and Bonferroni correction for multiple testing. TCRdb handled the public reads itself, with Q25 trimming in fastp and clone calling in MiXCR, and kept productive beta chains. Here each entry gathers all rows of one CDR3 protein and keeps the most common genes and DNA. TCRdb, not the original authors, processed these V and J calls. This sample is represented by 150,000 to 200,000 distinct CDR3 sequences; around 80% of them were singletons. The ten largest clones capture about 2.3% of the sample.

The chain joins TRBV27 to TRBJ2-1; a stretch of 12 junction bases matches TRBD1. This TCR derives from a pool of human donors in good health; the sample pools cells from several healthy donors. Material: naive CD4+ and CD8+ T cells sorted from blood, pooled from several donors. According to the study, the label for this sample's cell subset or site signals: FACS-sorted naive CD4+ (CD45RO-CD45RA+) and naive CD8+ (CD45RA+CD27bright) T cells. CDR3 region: CASSLGTGGLGYNEQFF. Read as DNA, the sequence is TGTGCCAGCAGTTTAGGGACAGGGGGCTTGGGGTACAATGAGCAGTTCTTC.